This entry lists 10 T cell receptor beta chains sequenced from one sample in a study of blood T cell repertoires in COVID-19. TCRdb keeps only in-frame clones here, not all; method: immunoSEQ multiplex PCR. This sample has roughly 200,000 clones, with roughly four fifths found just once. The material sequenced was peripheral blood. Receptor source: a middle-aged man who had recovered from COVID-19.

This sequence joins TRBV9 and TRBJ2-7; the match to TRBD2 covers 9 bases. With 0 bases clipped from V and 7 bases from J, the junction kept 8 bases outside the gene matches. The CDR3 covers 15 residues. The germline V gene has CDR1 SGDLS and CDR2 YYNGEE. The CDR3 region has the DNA TGTGCCAGCAGCGTAGGAGGCGGGAGGGCCGGGGAGCAGTACTTC. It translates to CASSVGGGRAGEQYF. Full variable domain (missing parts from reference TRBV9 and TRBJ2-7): DSGVTQTPKHLITATGQRVTLRCSPRSGDLSVYWYQQSLDQGLQFLIQYYNGEERAKGNILERFSAQQFPDLHSELNLSSLELGDSALYFCASSVGGGRAGEQYFGPGTRLTVT.

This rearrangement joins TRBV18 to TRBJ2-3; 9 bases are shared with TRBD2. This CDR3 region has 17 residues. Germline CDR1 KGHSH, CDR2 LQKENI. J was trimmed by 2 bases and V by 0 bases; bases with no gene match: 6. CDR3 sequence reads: CASSPPRAGGVTDTQYF. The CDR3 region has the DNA TGTGCCAGCTCACCACCCCGGGCGGGAGGGGTCACAGATACGCAGTATTTT.

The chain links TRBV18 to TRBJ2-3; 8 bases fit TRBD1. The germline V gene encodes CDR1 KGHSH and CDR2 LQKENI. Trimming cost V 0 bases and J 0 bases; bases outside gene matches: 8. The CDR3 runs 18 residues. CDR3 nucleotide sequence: TGTGCCAGCTCACCACCGGGACAGGCCCCTCTTAGCACAGATACGCAGTATTTT. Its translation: CASSPPGQAPLSTDTQYF.

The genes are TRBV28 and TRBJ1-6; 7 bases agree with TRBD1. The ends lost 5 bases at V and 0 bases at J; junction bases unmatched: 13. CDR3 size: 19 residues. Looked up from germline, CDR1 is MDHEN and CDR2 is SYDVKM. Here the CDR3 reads CASSIIRTGYSSYNSPLHF. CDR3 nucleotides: TGTGCCAGCAGTATAATCCGGACAGGCTATAGCTCCTATAATTCACCCCTCCACTTT. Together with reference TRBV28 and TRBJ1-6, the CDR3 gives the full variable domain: DVKVTQSSRYLVKRTGEKVFLECVQDMDHENMFWYRQDPGLGLRLIYFSYDVKMKEKGDIPEGYSVSREKKERFSLILESASTNQTSMYLCASSIIRTGYSSYNSPLHFGNGTRLTVT.

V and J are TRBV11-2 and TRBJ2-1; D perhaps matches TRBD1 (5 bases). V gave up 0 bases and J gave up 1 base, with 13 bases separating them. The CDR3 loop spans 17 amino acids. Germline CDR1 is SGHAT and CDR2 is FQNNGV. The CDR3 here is CASSLDLTKGSYNEQFF. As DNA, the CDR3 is TGTGCCAGCAGCTTAGACTTAACAAAGGGGTCCTACAATGAGCAGTTCTTC.

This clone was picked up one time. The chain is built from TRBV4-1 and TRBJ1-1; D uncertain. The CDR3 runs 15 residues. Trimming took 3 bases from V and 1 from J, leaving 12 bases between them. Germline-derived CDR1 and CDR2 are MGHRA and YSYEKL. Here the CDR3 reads CASSHRTGKNTEAFF. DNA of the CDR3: TGCGCCAGCAGCCATAGGACGGGGAAGAACACTGAAGCTTTCTTT.

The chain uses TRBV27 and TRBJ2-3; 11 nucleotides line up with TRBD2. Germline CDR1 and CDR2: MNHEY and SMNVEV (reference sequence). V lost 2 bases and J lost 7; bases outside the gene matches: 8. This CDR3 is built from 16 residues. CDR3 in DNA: TGTGCCAGCAGTTTAGGTCCTAGCGGGAGGAGGAATACGCAGTATTTT. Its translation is CASSLGPSGRRNTQYF.

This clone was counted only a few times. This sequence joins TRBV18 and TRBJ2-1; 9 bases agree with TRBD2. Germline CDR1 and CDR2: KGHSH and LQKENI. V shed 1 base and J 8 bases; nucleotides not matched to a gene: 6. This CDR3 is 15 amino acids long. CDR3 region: CASSPLVAGVDEQFF. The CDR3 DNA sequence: TGTGCCAGCTCACCACTTGTAGCGGGGGTCGATGAGCAGTTCTTC.

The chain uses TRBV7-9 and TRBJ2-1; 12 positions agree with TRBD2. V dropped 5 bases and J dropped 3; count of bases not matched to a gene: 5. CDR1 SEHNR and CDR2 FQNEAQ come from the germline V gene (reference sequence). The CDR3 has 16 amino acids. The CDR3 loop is CASSLGGLAGYNEQFF. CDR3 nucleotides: TGTGCCAGCAGCCTAGGGGGACTAGCGGGCTACAATGAGCAGTTCTTC.

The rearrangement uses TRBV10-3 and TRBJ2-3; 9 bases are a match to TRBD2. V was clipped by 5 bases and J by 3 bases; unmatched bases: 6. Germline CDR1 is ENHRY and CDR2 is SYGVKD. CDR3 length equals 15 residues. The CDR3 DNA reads TGTGCCATCAGTCGACTAGCGGAGGGAACAGATACGCAGTATTTT. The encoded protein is CAISRLAEGTDTQYF.